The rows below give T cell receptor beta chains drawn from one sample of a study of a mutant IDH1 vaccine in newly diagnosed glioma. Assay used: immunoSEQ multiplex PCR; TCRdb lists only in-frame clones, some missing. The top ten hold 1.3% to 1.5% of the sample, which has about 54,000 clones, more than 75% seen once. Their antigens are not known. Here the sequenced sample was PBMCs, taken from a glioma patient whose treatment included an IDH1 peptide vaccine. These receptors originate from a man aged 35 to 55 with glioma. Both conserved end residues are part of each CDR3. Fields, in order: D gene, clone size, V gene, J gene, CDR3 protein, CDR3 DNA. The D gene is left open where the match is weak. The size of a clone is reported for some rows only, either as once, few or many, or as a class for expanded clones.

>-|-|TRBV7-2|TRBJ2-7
CASSPKFSSYEQYF
TGTGCCAGCAGCCCCAAATTCAGCTCCTACGAGCAGTACTTC
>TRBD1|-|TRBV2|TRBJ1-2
CASSYRGSGYTF
TGTGCCAGCAGTTACAGGGGTAGTGGCTACACCTTC
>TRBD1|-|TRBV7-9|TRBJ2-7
CASSRTGQGAYEQYF
TGTGCCAGCAGCCGAACAGGACAGGGGGCTTACGAGCAGTACTTC
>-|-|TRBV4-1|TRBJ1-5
CASSQANSPPQHF
TGCGCCAGCAGCCAAGCCAACTCCCCGCCCCAGCATTTT
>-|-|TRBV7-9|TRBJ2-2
CASSLVSGELFF
TGTGCCAGCAGCTTAGTCTCCGGGGAGCTGTTTTTT
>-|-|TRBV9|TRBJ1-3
CASSLYQGSGNTIYF
TGTGCCAGCAGCTTATACCAGGGATCTGGAAACACCATATATTTT
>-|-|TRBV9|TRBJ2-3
CASSPAPSSNTDTQYF
TGTGCCAGCAGCCCCGCCCCCAGTTCAAACACAGATACGCAGTATTTT
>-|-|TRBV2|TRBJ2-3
CASSERAGSVTDTQYF
TGTGCCAGCAGTGAACGGGCCGGAAGTGTCACAGATACGCAGTATTTT
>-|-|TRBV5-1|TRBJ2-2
CASSSTLVNTGELFF
TGCGCCAGCAGCTCGACCCTAGTAAACACCGGGGAGCTGTTTTTT
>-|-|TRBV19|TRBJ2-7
CASSIEGAKSSYEQYF
TGTGCCAGTAGTATAGAAGGGGCAAAGAGCTCCTACGAGCAGTACTTC
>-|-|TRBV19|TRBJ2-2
CASRGAKTTGELFF
TGTGCCAGCAGGGGGGCGAAAACCACCGGGGAGCTGTTTTTT
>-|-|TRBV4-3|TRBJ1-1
CASTLQWNTEAFF
TGCGCCAGCACGCTCCAATGGAACACTGAAGCTTTCTTT
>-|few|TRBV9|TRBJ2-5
CASSVAGGSETQYF
TGTGCCAGCAGCGTAGCTGGGGGCTCTGAGACCCAGTACTTC
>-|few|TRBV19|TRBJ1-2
CASRGSLNYGYTF
TGTGCCAGTAGGGGCTCCCTTAACTATGGCTACACCTTC
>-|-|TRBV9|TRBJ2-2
CASHLRESGGELFF
TGTGCCAGTCACCTCAGGGAGTCTGGCGGGGAGCTGTTTTTT
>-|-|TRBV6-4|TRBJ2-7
CASSAIASIAYEQYF
TGTGCCAGCAGTGCGATAGCCTCCATTGCTTACGAGCAGTACTTC
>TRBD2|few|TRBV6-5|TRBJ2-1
CASSYSAGGAKEQFF
TGTGCCAGCAGTTATTCGGCGGGAGGGGCAAAGGAGCAGTTCTTC
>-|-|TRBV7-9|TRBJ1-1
CASSLVGTNTEAFF
TGTGCCAGCAGCTTAGTGGGCACGAACACTGAAGCTTTCTTT
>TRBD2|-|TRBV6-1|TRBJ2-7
CASIIQLAGSYEQYF
TGTGCCAGCATCATTCAACTAGCGGGTAGCTACGAGCAGTACTTC
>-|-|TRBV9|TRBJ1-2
CASSVHYTDFGGDGYTF
TGTGCCAGCAGCGTACATTATACGGATTTTGGAGGTGATGGCTACACCTTC
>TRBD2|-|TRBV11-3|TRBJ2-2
CASSLDPSGSGTGELFF
TGTGCCAGCAGCTTGGATCCTAGCGGGAGCGGCACCGGGGAGCTGTTTTTT
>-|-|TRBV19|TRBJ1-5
CASTGQFNQPQHF
TGTGCCAGTACAGGACAGTTCAATCAGCCCCAGCATTTT
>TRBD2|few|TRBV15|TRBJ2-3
CATSNLGRATDTQYF
TGTGCCACCAGTAACCTCGGGAGGGCCACAGATACGCAGTATTTT
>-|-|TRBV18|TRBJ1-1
CASSRTATTLNTEAFF
TGTGCCAGCTCGAGGACCGCGACAACCTTAAACACTGAAGCTTTCTTT
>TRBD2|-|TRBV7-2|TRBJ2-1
CASSLTSSISYNEQFF
TGTGCCAGCAGCCTGACTAGCTCCATTTCCTACAATGAGCAGTTCTTC
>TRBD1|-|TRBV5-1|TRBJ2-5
CASSSQGAGGQETQYF
TGCGCCAGCAGCTCACAGGGGGCCGGGGGACAAGAGACCCAGTACTTC
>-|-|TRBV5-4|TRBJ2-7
CASSLEVTVGYEQYF
TGTGCCAGCAGCTTGGAGGTTACAGTGGGGTACGAGCAGTACTTC
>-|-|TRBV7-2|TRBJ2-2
CASSLRRMSGELFF
TGTGCCAGCAGCTTACGCAGAATGTCCGGGGAGCTGTTTTTT
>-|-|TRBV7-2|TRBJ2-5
CASSPGAPGETQYF
TGTGCCAGCAGCCCTGGAGCTCCCGGGGAGACCCAGTACTTC
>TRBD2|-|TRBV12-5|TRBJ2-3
CASGRGLAGRSDTQYF
TGTGCTAGTGGTCGGGGACTAGCGGGACGTTCAGATACGCAGTATTTT
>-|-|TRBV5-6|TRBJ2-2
CASSYLIGELFF
TGTGCCAGCAGCTATTTAATTGGGGAGCTGTTTTTT
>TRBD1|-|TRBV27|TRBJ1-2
CASMSRTGVFGYTF
TGTGCCAGCATGTCCAGGACAGGGGTATTTGGCTACACCTTC
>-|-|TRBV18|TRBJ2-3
CASSPTNGDTQYF
TGTGCCAGCTCACCAACCAACGGAGATACGCAGTATTTT
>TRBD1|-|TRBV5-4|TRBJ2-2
CASSTGQGAATGELFF
TGTGCCAGCAGCACGGGACAGGGGGCAGCCACCGGGGAGCTGTTTTTT
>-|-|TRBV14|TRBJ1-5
CASSQASGDQPQHF
TGTGCCAGCAGCCAAGCCTCGGGAGATCAGCCCCAGCATTTT
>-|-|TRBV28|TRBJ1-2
CASSRPSTNYGYTF
TGTGCCAGCAGCAGACCGAGCACCAACTATGGCTACACCTTC
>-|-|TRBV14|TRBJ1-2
CASSARGANYGYTF
TGTGCCAGCAGCGCGCGGGGGGCGAACTATGGCTACACCTTC
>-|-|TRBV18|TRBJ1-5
CASSPEDQPQHF
TGTGCCAGCTCACCAGAGGATCAGCCCCAGCATTTT
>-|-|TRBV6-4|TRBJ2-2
CASSDSTTGNTGELFF
TGTGCCAGCAGTGACTCGACCACAGGGAACACCGGGGAGCTGTTTTTT
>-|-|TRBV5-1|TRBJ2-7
CASSSVGVREQYF
TGCGCCAGCAGCTCCGTTGGGGTTCGGGAGCAGTACTTC
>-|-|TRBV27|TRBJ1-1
CASSLIRSNTEAFF
TGTGCCAGCAGTTTGATACGGTCGAACACTGAAGCTTTCTTT
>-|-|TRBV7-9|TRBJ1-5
CASSPNGGQPQHF
TGTGCCAGCAGCCCTAATGGGGGACAGCCCCAGCATTTT
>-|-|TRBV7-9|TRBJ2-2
CASSLAANTGELFF
TGTGCCAGCAGCTTGGCGGCCAACACCGGGGAGCTGTTTTTT
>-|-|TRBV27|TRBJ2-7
CASSWQADYEQYF
TGTGCCAGCAGTTGGCAAGCGGACTACGAGCAGTACTTC
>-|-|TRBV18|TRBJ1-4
CASSKGSTNEKLFF
TGTGCCAGCTCAAAGGGCTCAACTAATGAAAAACTGTTTTTT
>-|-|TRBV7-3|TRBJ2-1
CASSLRGAPPSSYNEQFF
TGTGCCAGCAGCTTAAGGGGCGCGCCTCCGAGCTCCTACAATGAGCAGTTCTTC
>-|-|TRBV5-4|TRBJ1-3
CASSLGGTSGNTIYF
TGTGCCAGCAGCTTGGGGGGGACCTCTGGAAACACCATATATTTT
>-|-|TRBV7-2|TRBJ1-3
CASSLGRAGNTIYF
TGTGCCAGCAGCTTAGGCAGGGCTGGAAACACCATATATTTT
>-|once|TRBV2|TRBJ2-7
CASRRDSPYEQYF
TGTGCCAGCAGGCGGGACAGCCCCTACGAGCAGTACTTC
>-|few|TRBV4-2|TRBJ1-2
CASSPDVTWSYGYTF
TGTGCCAGCAGCCCAGATGTAACATGGTCCTATGGCTACACCTTC
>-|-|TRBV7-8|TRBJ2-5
CASTPGGGPETQYF
TGTGCCAGCACCCCAGGCGGGGGCCCGGAGACCCAGTACTTC